One T cell receptor (beta chain) is described in this entry. Its antigen is unknown. No much larger clone exists at a distance of one base, and base qualities are not known. The data were obtained in a study of OX40 agonist ivuxolimab in advanced cancers. Concerning the study at large: Ivuxolimab was an agonistic, fully human IgG2 monoclonal antibody directed against OX40 (CD134), a costimulatory receptor. In the dose-escalation cohort, 82.7% of patients were male, and the mean age was approximately 55 years, with a range of roughly 20 to 80. The purpose of peripheral TCRbeta sequencing was to test whether ivuxolimab changed TCR sequence diversity and led to clonal T-cell expansion. Of the approximately 50 dose-escalation patients, hepatocellular carcinoma was present in 19, melanoma in approximately 15, renal cell carcinoma in 9 and head and neck cancer in 9. Prior anti-PD-1, anti-PD-L1 or anti-CTLA-4 therapy was permitted, and checkpoint inhibitors had been received by less than 45% of dose-escalation patients. Partial responses occurred in three dose-escalation patients: two with cutaneous melanoma and one with hepatocellular carcinoma. The paper describes the monotherapy dose-escalation part (N ≈ 50 patients) of the phase I trial of ivuxolimab. Intravenous ivuxolimab was administered to patients every 2 weeks at six dose levels: 0.01, 0.1, 0.3, 1.5, 3 and 10 mg/kg.

Genomic DNA was isolated from the sorted cells so that the TCRbeta CDR3 region could be sequenced. The immunoSEQ Assay was used for sequencing of TCRbeta CDR3 regions. The immuneACCESS repertoire file appears here via TCRdb, limited to in-frame rearrangements. These files lack a portion of the clones; in checked studies, under half of the deficit traces to unresolved V genes, and the cause of the others is not known. A total of 50,000 to 60,000 clones appear in this sample, more than 80% of them only once. 5% to 5.5% of the sample is in the top ten clones. What the work shows at the level of the full study, not this receptor alone: At doses of 0.1 to 3.0 mg/kg, clonal expansion of both CD4+ and CD8+ blood T cells was observed from baseline to week 6. In the 0.1-3.0 mg/kg groups, partial responders were among the patients with the lowest normalized peripheral clonal expansion, particularly in CD8+ T cells. The antigen specificity of the peripheral T cells that underwent clonal expansion was not determined. Low levels of normalized T-cell clonal expansion were also shown by some nonresponding patients. On average, CD8+ T cells showed more expanded clones than CD4+ T cells after ivuxolimab.

The CDR3 runs 15 residues from the cysteine to the phenylalanine. Solely the CDR3 DNA is kept, with 45 bases framed from the first base. CDR1 is given as MGHRA and CDR2 as YSYEKL, both from the germline V gene. The V end loses 8 bases and the J end loses 1 base, and a stretch of 15 bases separates them. Patients with autoimmune disease history or receiving systemic immunosuppression were excluded from the trial. Peripheral blood for TCR sequencing was collected from all dose cohorts at baseline, on cycle 4 day 1, and on cycle 7 day 1. Samples came from an open-label, multicenter, first-in-human phase I dose-escalation trial of ivuxolimab. Adults with locally advanced or metastatic melanoma, renal cell carcinoma, hepatocellular carcinoma or head and neck squamous cell carcinoma were enrolled in the trial. Before TCR sequencing, CD4+ T cells and CD8+ T cells were sorted from peripheral blood as separate populations.

The sequenced sample was CD4+ or CD8+ T cells sorted from blood, obtained in a trial of the OX40 agonist ivuxolimab. The sequence derives from an adult with an advanced solid tumor such as melanoma, head and neck, liver or kidney cancer. The rearranged chain carries TRBV4-1 and TRBJ2-4, with a weak D call of TRBD2 (6 bases match). The CDR3 corresponds to CASAVPGGAKNIQYF. The nucleotide sequence reads as follows: TGCGCCAGCGCCGTTCCCGGAGGGGCCAAAAACATTCAGTACTTC.